The rows below give T cell receptor beta chains drawn from one sample of a study of blood T cell repertoires in COVID-19. Libraries were prepared by immunoSEQ multiplex PCR; TCRdb keeps only in-frame clonotypes and omits some of them. The table has around 470,000 clones, nearly 90% seen once. Sequences were obtained from peripheral blood. These receptors were taken from a man between 18 and 35 years old with COVID-19, enrolled during active disease. Each CDR3 is given without its conserved first and last residue. Each record gives: CDR3 protein, V gene, J gene.

CDR3: ASRTGADTIY
V: TRBV4-1
J: TRBJ1-3

CDR3: ASSLVLAGVGDTQY
V: TRBV7-8
J: TRBJ2-3

CDR3: ASSLFQGSGELF
V: TRBV28
J: TRBJ2-2

CDR3: ASSQDISREQY
V: TRBV3-1/TRBV3-2
J: TRBJ2-7

CDR3: ASSEGQGANYGYT
V: TRBV25-1
J: TRBJ1-2

CDR3: ASSPSRGSGSSYNEQF
V: TRBV11-2
J: TRBJ2-1

CDR3: ASSQFSGRAYEQY
V: TRBV4-1
J: TRBJ2-7

CDR3: ASSLGSRGETQY
V: TRBV7-9
J: TRBJ2-5

CDR3: AWSARRDRGKYNEQF
V: TRBV30
J: TRBJ2-1

CDR3: ASSFSWTGHKEKLF
V: TRBV7-9
J: TRBJ1-4

CDR3: ASSTASAAGELF
V: TRBV19
J: TRBJ2-2

CDR3: ASSKEVQEGSSNYGYT
V: TRBV21-1
J: TRBJ1-2

CDR3: SASGQGWALSNQPQH
V: TRBV20-1
J: TRBJ1-5

CDR3: ASSLEGLQPQH
V: TRBV7-9
J: TRBJ1-5

CDR3: ASGGTDSYEQY
V: TRBV28
J: TRBJ2-7

CDR3: ASSIYTDTQY
V: TRBV9
J: TRBJ2-3

CDR3: ASSLRWLAGYTGELF
V: TRBV7-9
J: TRBJ2-2

CDR3: ASSLPSTGTANTEAF
V: TRBV5-1
J: TRBJ1-1

CDR3: ASSQGAGDYGYT
V: TRBV25-1
J: TRBJ1-2

CDR3: ATSGQGDRGEQF
V: TRBV11-2
J: TRBJ2-1

CDR3: ASIQTGSGEQY
V: TRBV6-5
J: TRBJ2-7

CDR3: ASSRDYGWDEQF
V: TRBV7-3
J: TRBJ2-1

CDR3: ASSLGGAGGSPLH
V: TRBV5-1
J: TRBJ1-6

CDR3: ASSSTGGDQPQH
V: TRBV19
J: TRBJ1-5

CDR3: ASSLGQESYEQY
V: TRBV18
J: TRBJ2-7

CDR3: ASSLAQGGVYGYT
V: TRBV7-6
J: TRBJ1-2

CDR3: ASSLGLAGPKTQY
V: TRBV11-2
J: TRBJ2-5

CDR3: ASSHMTSGGVVTQY
V: TRBV4-1
J: TRBJ2-3

CDR3: ASSPGLDYEQY
V: TRBV3-1/TRBV3-2
J: TRBJ2-7

CDR3: ASSRTLQGTEAF
V: TRBV7-9
J: TRBJ1-1

CDR3: AIKDSSINYNSPLH
V: TRBV10-3
J: TRBJ1-6

CDR3: ASSKTEGTGELF
V: TRBV19
J: TRBJ2-2

CDR3: ASRGTGVYNSPLH
V: TRBV6-5
J: TRBJ1-6

CDR3: ASSPEGTGGTGELF
V: TRBV5-1
J: TRBJ2-2

CDR3: ASSQGSQPQH
V: TRBV2
J: TRBJ1-5

CDR3: SARTGGTANYGYT
V: TRBV29-1
J: TRBJ1-2

CDR3: ASSSGTGHTGELF
V: TRBV5-4
J: TRBJ2-2

CDR3: ATEDTAGGIRNEQF
V: TRBV2
J: TRBJ2-1

CDR3: ASSFSDSPFTEAF
V: TRBV7-2
J: TRBJ1-1

CDR3: ASSTGQGANTDTQY
V: TRBV5-1
J: TRBJ2-3